This TCR beta chain was found in a study of control samples from healthy donors and cancer patients. TCRdb's copy holds only in-frame clones and misses some; the assay was immunoSEQ multiplex PCR. The repertoire has over 80,000 clones, 70% to 80% of them found once; the top ten carry over 9.5%. Sequencing input: blood. The receptor's source is a woman aged 25-40 years in good health.

CDR3 in DNA: TGTGCCAGCAGCTTAGAGGGGACTGCCAGCTCCTACAATGAGCAGTTCTTC. Its protein is CASSLEGTASSYNEQFF. The V gene is TRBV7-6, the J gene TRBJ2-1; TRBD2 might be the D (6 bases). V lost 1 base and J 0 bases, leaving 13 bases between the germline ends. CDR1 SGHVS and CDR2 FNYEAQ come from the germline V gene. The CDR3 sequence is 17 residues long.